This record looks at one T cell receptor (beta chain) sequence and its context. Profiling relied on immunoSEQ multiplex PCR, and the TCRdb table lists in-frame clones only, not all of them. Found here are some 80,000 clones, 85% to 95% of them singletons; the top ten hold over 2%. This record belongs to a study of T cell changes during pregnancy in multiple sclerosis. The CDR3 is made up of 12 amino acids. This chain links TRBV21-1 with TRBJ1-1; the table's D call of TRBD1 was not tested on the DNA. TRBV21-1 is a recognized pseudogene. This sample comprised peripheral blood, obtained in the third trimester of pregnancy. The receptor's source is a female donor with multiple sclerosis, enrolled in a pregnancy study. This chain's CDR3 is CASSLADTEAFF. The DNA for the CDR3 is TGTGCCAGCAGTTTGGCCGACACTGAAGCTTTCTTT.